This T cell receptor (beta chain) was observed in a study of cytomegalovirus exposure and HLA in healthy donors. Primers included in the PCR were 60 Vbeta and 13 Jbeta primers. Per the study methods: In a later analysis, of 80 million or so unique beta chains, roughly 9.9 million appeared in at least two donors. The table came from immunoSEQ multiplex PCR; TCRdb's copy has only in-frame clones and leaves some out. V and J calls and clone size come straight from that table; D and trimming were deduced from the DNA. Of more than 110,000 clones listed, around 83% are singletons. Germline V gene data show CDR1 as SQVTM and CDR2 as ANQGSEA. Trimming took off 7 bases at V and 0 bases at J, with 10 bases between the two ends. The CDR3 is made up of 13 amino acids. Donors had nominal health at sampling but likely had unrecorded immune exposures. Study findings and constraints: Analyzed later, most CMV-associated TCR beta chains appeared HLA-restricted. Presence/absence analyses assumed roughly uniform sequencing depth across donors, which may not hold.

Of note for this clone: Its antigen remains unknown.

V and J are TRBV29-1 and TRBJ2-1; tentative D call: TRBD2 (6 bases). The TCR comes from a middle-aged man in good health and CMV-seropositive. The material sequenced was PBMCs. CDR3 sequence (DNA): TGCAGCGGCCGGGACTCCTCCTACAATGAGCAGTTCTTC. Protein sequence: CSGRDSSYNEQFF.